The 27 T cell receptor beta chains in this list originate from one sample, sequenced in a study of blood T cell repertoires in COVID-19. TCRdb's copy holds only in-frame clones and misses some; the assay was immunoSEQ multiplex PCR. The repertoire holds 400,000 to 500,000 clones, with approximately 91% as singletons. Sequencing used PBMCs or T cells enriched from blood (not recorded which). The receptors derive from a woman in her late teens or twenties who had been exposed to COVID-19.

The V and J genes are TRBV9 and TRBJ1-2; D possibly corresponds to TRBD1 (6 bases). V dropped 7 bases and J dropped 9 bases, with 13 bases sitting between them. The germline V gene encodes CDR1 SGDLS and CDR2 YYNGEE. There are 11 residues in the CDR3. The CDR3 DNA sequence: TGTGCCAGCTGGGGCAGGGGAAGCTACACCTTC. Its translation is CASWGRGSYTF.

J is TRBJ1-6 and V is TRBV28; perhaps TRBD1 as D (6 bases). Per the germline V gene, CDR1 is MDHEN and CDR2 is SYDVKM. Between the trimmed V and J ends, which lost 2 bases and 10 bases, there was a span of 15 bases. The CDR3 sequence is 15 residues long. CDR3 in DNA: TGTGCCAGCAGTTTAGGGGGCGCGGAAGGATCACCCCTCCACTTT. It encodes CASSLGGAEGSPLHF.

The rearrangement joins TRBV5-4 to TRBJ1-1; 9 bases are shared with TRBD1. This CDR3 region has 15 residues. The germline V gene has CDR1 SGHNT and CDR2 YYREEE (reference sequence). Losses at the gene ends were 0 bases for V and 5 bases for J; bases not matched to a gene: 5. The CDR3 DNA is TGTGCCAGCAGCTTGGTCGGACAGGGGTTGACTGAAGCTTTCTTT. Amino acid sequence: CASSLVGQGLTEAFF. Full variable domain (outside the CDR3, taken from reference TRBV5-4 and TRBJ1-1): ETGVTQSPTHLIKTRGQQVTLRCSSQSGHNTVSWYQQALGQGPQFIFQYYREEENGRGNFPPRFSGLQFPNYSSELNVNALELDDSALYLCASSLVGQGLTEAFFGQGTRLTVV.

V and J are TRBV19 and TRBJ1-4, with a weak D call TRBD1 (5 bases). The germline V and J ends were trimmed by 4 bases and 5 bases, with 11 bases remaining between them. Germline V gene lookup returns CDR1 LNHDA and CDR2 SQIVND (reference sequence). The CDR3 length is 14 residues. The CDR3 loop reads CASSKGLRNEKLFF. As DNA, the CDR3 is TGTGCCAGTAGTAAGGGACTGAGAAATGAAAAACTGTTTTTT.

The chain couples TRBV6-2 or TRBV6-3 to TRBJ2-7, with TRBD2 as a possible D gene (5 bases). The CDR3 loop spans 13 amino acids. Germline loops: CDR1 MNHEY, CDR2 SVGEGT. V shed 6 bases and J shed 2 bases, with 11 bases lying between them. CDR3 coding DNA: TGTGCCAGCAGCAACAGCGGACCCTACGAGCAGTACTTC. This sequence encodes CASSNSGPYEQYF.

This rearrangement joins TRBV18 to TRBJ2-7; maybe TRBD2 (7 bases). Germline assignment: CDR1 KGHSH and CDR2 LQKENI. Trimming cost V 3 bases and J 5 bases, with 14 bases left between them. There are 14 residues in the CDR3. The CDR3 sequence: CASSPGGPFDEQYF. CDR3 DNA sequence: TGTGCCAGCTCACCGGGGGGGCCCTTCGACGAGCAGTACTTC.

The chain links TRBV3-1 (or the pseudogene TRBV3-2) to TRBJ2-7; 11 positions agree with TRBD2. The CDR3 has 17 amino acids. From germline, CDR1 is LGHDT and CDR2 YNNKEL (reference sequence). V lost 1 base and J lost 0; bases outside the gene matches: 5. CDR3 protein: CASSQGLAGGRSYEQYF. In DNA form, the CDR3 reads TGTGCCAGCAGCCAAGGCTTAGCGGGAGGGCGCTCCTACGAGCAGTACTTC.

The CDR3 region has the DNA TGTGCCAGCTCACCACCATGGGGACAAACCTACGAGCAGTACTTC. Translation: CASSPPWGQTYEQYF. The chain employs TRBV18 and TRBJ2-7; a weak D match, TRBD1 (6 bases). The CDR3 spans 15 residues. Germline values: CDR1 KGHSH, CDR2 LQKENI. The V end lost 0 bases, the J end lost 2 bases, and 11 bases lay between the germline ends.

The chain joins TRBV6-1 to TRBJ1-1, with D hard to call. Trimming left V 0 bases short and J 0 bases short, with 11 bases between. The V gene's germline CDR1 is MNHNS and CDR2 SASEGT. CDR3 size: 16 residues. CDR3 sequence: CASSEAVVPVNTEAFF. Here the CDR3 DNA reads TGTGCCAGCAGTGAAGCCGTAGTACCTGTGAACACTGAAGCTTTCTTT.

This clone was seen a single time. The chain links TRBV28 to TRBJ1-6, with D hard to call. The ends were cut back, 3 bases at V and 3 bases at J, with 12 bases in the middle. CDR1 and CDR2 (germline): MDHEN, SYDVKM. This CDR3 region has 16 residues. The CDR3 nucleotides read TGTGCCAGCAGTTTTTTGGCAACTAGCTATAATTCACCCCTCCACTTT. Protein: CASSFLATSYNSPLHF.

The chain has TRBV14 and TRBJ2-3, with 7 bases lining up with TRBD1. CDR3 length: 16 amino acids. Germline V gives CDR1 SGHDN, CDR2 FVKESK. V dropped 4 bases and J dropped 3; count of bases not matched to a gene: 10. The CDR3 reads CASSPKTGRWTDTQYF. Written as DNA, the CDR3 is TGTGCCAGCAGCCCTAAGACAGGGCGGTGGACAGATACGCAGTATTTT.

The chain is built from TRBV14 and TRBJ1-5; a weak D match, TRBD1 (6 bases). The CDR3 contains 14 residues. Germline V gene lookup returns CDR1 SGHDN and CDR2 FVKESK. Trimming took off 4 bases at V and 6 bases at J, with 13 bases between the two ends. CDR3 in DNA: TGTGCCAGCAGCCTTACAGGGACGGGTCAGCCCCAGCATTTT. It encodes CASSLTGTGQPQHF. The whole variable domain, filled in from reference TRBV14 and TRBJ1-5, reads EAGVTQFPSHSVIEKGQTVTLRCDPISGHDNLYWYRRVMGKEIKFLLHFVKESKQDESGMPNNRFLAERTGGTYSTLKVQPAELEDSGVYFCASSLTGTGQPQHFGDGTRLSIL.

The genes are TRBV6-2 or TRBV6-3 and TRBJ2-2, with D perhaps TRBD1 (5 bases). The CDR3 sequence is 17 residues long. Trimming cost V 3 bases and J 5 bases, with 19 bases left between them. Per the germline V gene, CDR1 is MNHEY and CDR2 is SVGEGT. The CDR3 loop reads CASSYRVAAGKTGELFF. CDR3 coding DNA: TGTGCCAGCAGTTATCGGGTGGCGGCAGGGAAGACCGGGGAGCTGTTTTTT.

The V and J genes are TRBV28 and TRBJ2-7, with D tentatively TRBD2 (6 bases). CDR3 size: 12 residues. Germline CDR1 and CDR2: MDHEN and SYDVKM. V lost 7 bases and J lost 6, with 13 bases in between. CDR3 region: CASTPSGVEQYF. The CDR3 coding sequence is TGTGCCAGCACCCCCTCGGGGGTCGAGCAGTACTTC.

The chain uses TRBV7-2 and TRBJ2-1, with TRBD1 as a possible D gene (5 bases). This CDR3 is 13 amino acids long. Germline CDR1 reads SGHTA; CDR2 reads FQGNSA. V was pared by 4 bases and J by 3 bases, with 7 bases between. The CDR3 DNA follows: TGTGCCAGCAGCTCGCAGGGCTACAATGAGCAGTTCTTC. Amino acids: CASSSQGYNEQFF.

The chain combines TRBV7-9 with TRBJ2-7; TRBD1 matches at 7 bases. Looked up from germline, CDR1 is SEHNR and CDR2 is FQNEAQ (reference sequence). The CDR3 extends over 12 amino acids. V shed 6 bases and J 2 bases; nucleotides not matched to a gene: 1. The CDR3 region is CASRGTAYEQYF. In DNA form, the CDR3 reads TGTGCCAGCAGGGGGACAGCCTACGAGCAGTACTTC.

The chain links TRBV7-9 to TRBJ2-1, with 9 bases that match TRBD2. Per the germline V gene, CDR1 is SEHNR and CDR2 is FQNEAQ (reference sequence). Trimming removed 5 bases from V and 4 bases from J; junction bases left unmatched: 18. There are 19 residues in the CDR3. The CDR3 nucleotides read TGTGCCAGCAGCCCTGTCGGGGCTATAGCGGGAGTAGGTTACAATGAGCAGTTCTTC. It codes for CASSPVGAIAGVGYNEQFF.

As to this clone: Other DNA sequences in the sample encode the same CDR3. The gene calls are TRBV19 and TRBJ2-7, with 9 bases identical to TRBD1. The CDR3 loop spans 14 amino acids. CDR1 LNHDA and CDR2 SQIVND come from the germline V gene (reference sequence). Losses at the gene ends were 4 bases for V and 3 bases for J; bases not matched to a gene: 4. The CDR3 reads CASSTDRGGYEQYF. CDR3 coding DNA: TGTGCCAGTAGTACGGACAGGGGTGGCTACGAGCAGTACTTC.

This sequence joins TRBV10-3 and TRBJ1-2, with 9 bases lining up with TRBD1. Germline lookup yields CDR1 ENHRY and CDR2 SYGVKD. The V gene end was trimmed by 2 bases and the J gene end by 7 bases; junction bases not matched to a gene: 5. The CDR3 consists of 14 residues. The CDR3 sequence is CAISETGQGSGYTF. Written as DNA, the CDR3 is TGTGCCATCAGTGAGACGGGACAGGGTTCTGGCTACACCTTC.

The genes are TRBV4-2 and TRBJ2-7, with a tentative D call TRBD2 (6 bases). The germline V gene encodes CDR1 LGHNA and CDR2 YNFKEQ. Trimming pared 1 base from V and 5 bases from J, leaving 18 bases between. The CDR3 length is 16 residues. The CDR3 loop is CASSQGGGPGGDEQYF. CDR3 nucleotides: TGTGCCAGCAGCCAAGGAGGAGGCCCCGGCGGGGACGAGCAGTACTTC.

V gene TRBV7-2 combines with J gene TRBJ2-7; 8 bases are shared with TRBD1. The CDR3 loop spans 14 amino acids. The J segment lost 2 bases and the V segment lost 5 bases, leaving 5 bases of the junction unmatched. Germline lookup yields CDR1 SGHTA and CDR2 FQGNSA. The CDR3 DNA reads TGTGCCAGCAGCAGGACAGGGACAGCCTACGAGCAGTACTTC. Translated: CASSRTGTAYEQYF. The full variable domain, its missing parts supplied by reference TRBV7-2 and TRBJ2-7, is GAGVSQSPSNKVTEKGKDVELRCDPISGHTALYWYRQSLGQGLEFLIYFQGNSAPDKSGLPSDRFSAERTGGSVSTLTIQRTQQEDSAVYLCASSRTGTAYEQYFGPGTRLTVT.

This chain joins TRBV5-5 and TRBJ1-3; D call uncertain. The CDR3 spans 14 residues. With 0 bases removed from V and 2 bases from J, the gap between germline ends came to 6 bases. Per germline, CDR1 SGHKS and CDR2 YYEKEE (reference sequence). DNA for the CDR3: TGTGCCAGCAGCTTGGCCGTAGCTGGAAACACCATATATTTT. It encodes CASSLAVAGNTIYF.

The chain combines TRBV6-2 or TRBV6-3 with TRBJ2-7, with D unclear. The CDR3 is 13 amino acids. V lost 2 bases, J lost 4 bases, and 9 bases lay in between. CDR1 is MNHEY, CDR2 SVGEGT, per germline. DNA for the CDR3: TGTGCCAGCAGTTACCCCCCCATGTACGAGCAGTACTTC. Protein sequence: CASSYPPMYEQYF.

The chain employs TRBV11-1 and TRBJ1-1, with 7 bases fitting TRBD1. The junction had 10 bases not matched to a gene; V was cut back by 5 bases and J by 1 base. The germline gives CDR1 SGHAT, CDR2 FQDESV (reference sequence). The CDR3 contains 16 residues. The CDR3 DNA reads TGTGCCAGCAGCGCCCGGGCCCGGGACAGGAACACTGAAGCTTTCTTT. This codes for CASSARARDRNTEAFF.

The CDR3 region is CASSPPGAREQYF. CDR3 nucleotide sequence: TGTGCCAGCTCACCTCCAGGGGCGCGCGAGCAGTACTTC. J is TRBJ2-7 and V is TRBV18; D may be TRBD1 (6 bases). Per germline, CDR1 KGHSH and CDR2 LQKENI. The V gene lost 3 bases and the J gene lost 6 bases, with 12 bases spanning the gap. CDR3 length: 13 residues.

The genes are TRBV19 and TRBJ2-3, with TRBD2 identical over 12 bases. This CDR3 is 19 amino acids long. Germline assignment: CDR1 LNHDA and CDR2 SQIVND (reference sequence). V shed 4 bases, J shed 0 bases, and the junction held 11 bases outside the gene matches. This CDR3 is CASSTSRLAGETSTDTQYF. In DNA, the CDR3 is TGTGCCAGTAGTACCTCACGACTAGCGGGGGAGACTAGCACAGATACGCAGTATTTT.

The chain combines TRBV5-6 with TRBJ2-1; 12 bases map to TRBD2. Germline CDR1 SGHDT, CDR2 YYEEEE. This CDR3 region has 17 residues. The ends lost 3 bases at V and 5 bases at J; junction bases unmatched: 9. The CDR3, as DNA: TGTGCCAGCAGCTCATTACTAGCGGGGGGCCATAACAATGAGCAGTTCTTC. Protein product: CASSSLLAGGHNNEQFF. The full variable domain, its missing parts supplied by reference TRBV5-6 and TRBJ2-1, is DAGVTQSPTHLIKTRGQQVTLRCSPKSGHDTVSWYQQALGQGPQFIFQYYEEEERQRGNFPDRFSGHQFPNYSSELNVNALLLGDSALYLCASSSLLAGGHNNEQFFGPGTRLTVL.